These 14 T cell receptor beta chains share one sample of origin, sequenced in a study of regulatory T cells in long-lasting Graves disease. Time point in this sample: newly diagnosed GD, antithyroid drugs for less than 3 months. Construction of the TCR library relied on RNA isolated from PBMCs. Assembly of TCR beta libraries relied on iRepertoire HTBI primers together with Arm-PCR of CDR3 regions. A single record per CDR3 protein comes from TCRdb applying MiXCR to the multiplex PCR reads. Of fewer than 550,000 distinct CDR3 sequences detected, roughly 16% appear once; the ten largest clones hold around a quarter. The sample was also linked to a second study, of T cells in Graves' hyperthyroidism and ophthalmopathy.

This specimen consisted of peripheral blood mononuclear cells (PBMCs), obtained at new diagnosis, from a patient treated with antithyroid drugs. Receptor source: a woman aged 35-65 years with Graves disease.

Regarding this clonotype: A much larger clone lies one base from this, so it may be a read error. V gene TRBV20-1 combines with J gene TRBJ2-1, with D unresolved. Germline V lookup: CDR1 DFQATT, CDR2 SNEGSKA (reference sequence). V was trimmed by 3 bases and J by 7 bases, leaving 4 bases between them. The CDR3 spans 10 residues. The CDR3 nucleotides read TGCAGTGCTAGGGAGAATGAGCAGTTCTTC. Protein product: CSARENEQFF.

This clonotype was seen a handful of times. CDR3 nucleotide sequence: TGTGCCAGTAGTAAACAGGTGTGGGGCAATCAGCCCCAGCATTTT. This gives the protein CASSKQVWGNQPQHF. The chain is built from TRBV19 and TRBJ1-5; the D gene is possibly TRBD1 (5 bases). This CDR3 region has 15 residues. CDR1 and CDR2 (germline): LNHDA, SQIVND (reference sequence). Trimming removed 4 bases at V and 2 bases at J, with 12 bases between.

This clonotype was seen ten or more times. This chain uses TRBV6-5 with TRBJ1-1, with D perhaps matching TRBD1 (6 bases). Trimming removed 3 bases from V and 2 bases from J, with 10 bases in between. The CDR3 totals 14 residues. CDR1 MNHEY and CDR2 SVGAGI come from the germline V gene. CDR3 amino acids: CASSYRGRNTEAFF. CDR3 DNA: TGTGCCAGCAGTTATCGGGGGCGTAACACTGAAGCTTTCTTT.

The rearrangement joins TRBV3-1 to TRBJ2-7; 8 positions match TRBD1. The CDR3 contains 16 residues. CDR1 and CDR2 (germline): LGHDT, YNNKEL (reference sequence). V lost 4 bases, J lost 6 bases, and 14 bases stayed unmatched. Written as DNA, the CDR3 is TGTGCCAGCAGCCCAAAAGGTCAGGGGGCTGCAGGCGAGCAGTACTTC. This encodes CASSPKGQGAAGEQYF.

This clonotype appeared many times. The chain links TRBV2 to TRBJ1-2; TRBD1 might be the D (6 bases). Trimming removed 6 bases from V and 6 bases from J, with 20 bases in between. The CDR3 consists of 15 residues. The V gene's germline CDR1 is SNHLY and CDR2 FYNNEI. Written as DNA, the CDR3 is TGTGCCAGCAGGCCGCGGGCGGGGGCCGAGGATGGCTACACCTTC. Protein sequence: CASRPRAGAEDGYTF.

This clonotype was counted ten times or more. This sequence joins TRBV5-6 and TRBJ2-3; TRBD2 might be the D (6 bases). CDR1 SGHDT and CDR2 YYEEEE come from the germline V gene. CDR3 size: 15 residues. With 4 bases removed from V and 2 bases from J, the gap between germline ends came to 14 bases. CDR3: CASSGAGSVTDTQYF. CDR3 in DNA: TGTGCCAGCAGCGGGGCGGGATCCGTCACAGATACGCAGTATTTT. The variable domain in full, completed from reference TRBV5-6 and TRBJ2-3, reads DAGVTQSPTHLIKTRGQQVTLRCSPKSGHDTVSWYQQALGQGPQFIFQYYEEEERQRGNFPDRFSGHQFPNYSSELNVNALLLGDSALYLCASSGAGSVTDTQYFGPGTRLTVL.

Comments on this clonotype: A much larger clone differs from this one at a single base, so this may be a read error. The genes are TRBV11-1 and TRBJ2-7, with a possible D match to TRBD2 (5 bases). CDR1 and CDR2 (germline): SGHAT, FQDESV (reference sequence). The CDR3 length is 13 residues. CDR3 nucleotides: TGTGCCAGCATCTTAGGCTTGGAGGCAGAGCAGTACTTC. This sequence encodes CASILGLEAEQYF.

V usage is TRBV19 and J usage is TRBJ1-2, with a possible D match to TRBD1 (5 bases). The germline V and J ends were trimmed by 3 bases and 6 bases, with 8 bases remaining between them. This CDR3 spans 12 amino acids. The germline V gene encodes CDR1 LNHDA and CDR2 SQIVND (reference sequence). In DNA, the CDR3 is TGTGCCAGTAGTATTACGGGGGATGGCTACACCTTC. It yields the protein CASSITGDGYTF.

This clonotype was counted many times. This chain links TRBV7-9 with TRBJ1-5; D perhaps matches TRBD1 (5 bases). The CDR3 has 18 amino acids. From germline, CDR1 is SEHNR and CDR2 FQNEAQ (reference sequence). V was clipped by 5 bases and J by 2 bases, with 22 bases between them. The CDR3 here is CASSPKLRDPGCNQPQHF. CDR3 DNA: TGTGCCAGCAGCCCAAAACTTCGGGACCCCGGGTGCAATCAGCCCCAGCATTTT.

CDR3 loop: CASSPSGGAKEQFF. In DNA, the CDR3 is TGTGCCAGCAGTCCTAGCGGGGGGGCTAAAGAGCAGTTCTTC. The chain employs TRBV12-3 or TRBV12-4 and TRBJ2-1, with 12 nucleotides matching TRBD2. The CDR3 spans 14 residues. Unmatched junction bases numbered 6, after V lost 5 bases and J lost 10 bases.

This clonotype occurred many times. The CDR3 loop is CASSLRVRTGGNTEAFF. In DNA, the CDR3 is TGTGCCAGCAGCTTAAGGGTCCGGACAGGGGGCAACACTGAAGCTTTCTTT. This rearrangement joins TRBV7-2 to TRBJ1-1, with 11 nucleotides matching TRBD1. Trimming took 2 bases from V and 2 from J; bases not matched to a gene: 7. Germline V gene data show CDR1 as SGHTA and CDR2 as FQGNSA. The CDR3 contains 17 residues.

This clonotype was seen many times. The genes are TRBV11-2 and TRBJ2-7; no clear D. Trimming left V 5 bases short and J 6 bases short, with 17 bases between. The germline gives CDR1 SGHAT, CDR2 FQNNGV. The CDR3 spans 14 residues. CDR3 in DNA: TGTGCCAGCAGCCTTACCTCCTTAATTACCGAGCAGTACTTC. It encodes CASSLTSLITEQYF.

This clonotype has a handful of counts. This chain joins TRBV6-1 and TRBJ1-2, with TRBD1 as a possible D gene (5 bases). Germline loops: CDR1 MNHNS, CDR2 SASEGT. This CDR3 spans 14 amino acids. Trimming cost V 5 bases and J 4 bases, with 14 bases left between them. The CDR3 DNA reads as TGTGCCAGCAGTCGCGACAGCGTTCTCTATGGCTACACCTTC. Translated: CASSRDSVLYGYTF.

The chain has TRBV12-3 or TRBV12-4 and TRBJ1-2; D is unclear. V was shortened by 0 bases and J by 5 bases, with 7 bases between the two germline ends. This CDR3 spans 13 amino acids. The CDR3 sequence is CASSLARMYGYTF. The CDR3 coding sequence is TGTGCCAGCAGTTTAGCCAGGATGTATGGCTACACCTTC.